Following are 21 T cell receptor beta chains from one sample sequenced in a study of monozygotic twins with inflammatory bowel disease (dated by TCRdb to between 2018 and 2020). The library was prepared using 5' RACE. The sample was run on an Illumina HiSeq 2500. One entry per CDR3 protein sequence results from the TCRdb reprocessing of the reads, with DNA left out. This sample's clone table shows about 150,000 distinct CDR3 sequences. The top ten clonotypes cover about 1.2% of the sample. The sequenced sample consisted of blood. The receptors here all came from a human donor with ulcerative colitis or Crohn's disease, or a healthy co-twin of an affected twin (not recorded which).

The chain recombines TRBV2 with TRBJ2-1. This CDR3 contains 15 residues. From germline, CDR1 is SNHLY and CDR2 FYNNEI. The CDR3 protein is CASSWAEYRRNEQFF.

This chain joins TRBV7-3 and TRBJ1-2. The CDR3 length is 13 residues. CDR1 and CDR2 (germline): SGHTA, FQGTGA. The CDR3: CASSPTTAGGYTF.

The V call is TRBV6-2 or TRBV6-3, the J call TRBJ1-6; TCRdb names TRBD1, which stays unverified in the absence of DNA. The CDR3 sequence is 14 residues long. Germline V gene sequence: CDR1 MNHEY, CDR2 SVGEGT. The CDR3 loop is CASSGGQENSPLHF.

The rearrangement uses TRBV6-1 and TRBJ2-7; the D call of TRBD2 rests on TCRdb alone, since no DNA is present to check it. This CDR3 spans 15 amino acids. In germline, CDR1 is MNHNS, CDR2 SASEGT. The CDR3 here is CASTYRSIGAYEQYF.

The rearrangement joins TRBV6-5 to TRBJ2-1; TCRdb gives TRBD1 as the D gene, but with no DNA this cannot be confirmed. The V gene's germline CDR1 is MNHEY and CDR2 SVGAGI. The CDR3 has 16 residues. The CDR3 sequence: CASSYSSGVKNNEQFF.

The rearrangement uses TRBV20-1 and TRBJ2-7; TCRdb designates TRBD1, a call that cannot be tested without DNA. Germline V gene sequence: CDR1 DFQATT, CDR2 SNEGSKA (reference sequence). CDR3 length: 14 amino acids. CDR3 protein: CSAPDRNSSYEQYF.

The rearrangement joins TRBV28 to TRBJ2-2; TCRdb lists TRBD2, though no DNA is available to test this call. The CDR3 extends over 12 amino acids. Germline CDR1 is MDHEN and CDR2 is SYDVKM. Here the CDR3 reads CASSSPHTNGFF.

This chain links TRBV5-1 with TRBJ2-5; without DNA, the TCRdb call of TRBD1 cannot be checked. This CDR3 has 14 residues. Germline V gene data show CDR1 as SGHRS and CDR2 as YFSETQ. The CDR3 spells CASSWRRGPETQYF.

The CDR3 loop is CASSYLAGGINEQFF. The V and J genes are TRBV27 and TRBJ2-1; absent DNA, TCRdb's TRBD2 call cannot be checked. Germline CDR1 reads MNHEY; CDR2 reads SMNVEV (reference sequence). CDR3 length: 15 residues.

CDR3 residues: CSAAPTGGLNQPQHF. The gene calls are TRBV20-1 and TRBJ1-5; TCRdb's D call of TRBD1 is untestable without DNA. The CDR3 spans 15 residues. Germline V gene data show CDR1 as DFQATT and CDR2 as SNEGSKA (reference sequence).

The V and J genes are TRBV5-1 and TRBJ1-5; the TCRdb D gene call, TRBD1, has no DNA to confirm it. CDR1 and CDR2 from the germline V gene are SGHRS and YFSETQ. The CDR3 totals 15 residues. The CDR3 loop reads CASSLLGDSNQPQHF.

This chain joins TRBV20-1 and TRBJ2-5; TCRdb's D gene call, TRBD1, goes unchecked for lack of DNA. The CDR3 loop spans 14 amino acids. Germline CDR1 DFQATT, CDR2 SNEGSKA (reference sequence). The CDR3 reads CSARAWDRLETQYF.

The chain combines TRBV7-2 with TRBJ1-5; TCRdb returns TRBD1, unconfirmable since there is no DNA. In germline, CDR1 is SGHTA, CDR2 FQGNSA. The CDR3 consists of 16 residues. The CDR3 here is CASSFDRANGNQPQHF.

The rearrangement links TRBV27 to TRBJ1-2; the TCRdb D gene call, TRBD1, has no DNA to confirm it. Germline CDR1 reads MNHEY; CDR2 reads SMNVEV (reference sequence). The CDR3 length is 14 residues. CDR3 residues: CASSLGAGAGGYTF.

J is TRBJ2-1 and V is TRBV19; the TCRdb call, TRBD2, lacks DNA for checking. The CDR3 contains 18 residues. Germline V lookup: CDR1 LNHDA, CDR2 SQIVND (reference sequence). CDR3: CASTPTLGASGHYNEQFF.

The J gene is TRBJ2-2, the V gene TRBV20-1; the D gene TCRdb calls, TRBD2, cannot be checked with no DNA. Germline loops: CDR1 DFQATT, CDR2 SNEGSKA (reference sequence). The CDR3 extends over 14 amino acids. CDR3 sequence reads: CSAGPSGVPGELFF.

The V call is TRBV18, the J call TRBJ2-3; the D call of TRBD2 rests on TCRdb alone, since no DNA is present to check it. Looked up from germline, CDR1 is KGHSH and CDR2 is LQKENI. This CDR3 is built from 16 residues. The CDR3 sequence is CASSQLAGLSTDTQYF.

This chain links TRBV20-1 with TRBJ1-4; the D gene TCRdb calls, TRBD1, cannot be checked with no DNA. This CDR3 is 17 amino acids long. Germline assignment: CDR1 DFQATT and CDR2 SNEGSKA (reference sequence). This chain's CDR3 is CSARDARGTSTNEKLFF.

This chain's CDR3 is CASSYSTGNLDTEAFF. The chain has TRBV6-2 or TRBV6-3 and TRBJ1-1; TCRdb proposes TRBD1, but this gene call is untestable without DNA. CDR1 and CDR2 from the germline V gene are MNHEY and SVGEGT. The CDR3 runs to 16 residues.

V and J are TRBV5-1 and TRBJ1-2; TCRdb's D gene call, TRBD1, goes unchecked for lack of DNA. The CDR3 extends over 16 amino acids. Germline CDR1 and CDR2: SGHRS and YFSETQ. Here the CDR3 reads CASSPRTGGSNYGYTF.

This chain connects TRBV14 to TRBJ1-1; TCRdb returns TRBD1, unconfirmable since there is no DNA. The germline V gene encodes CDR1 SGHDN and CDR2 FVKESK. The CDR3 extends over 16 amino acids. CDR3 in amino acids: CASSSRTGPVNTEAFF.